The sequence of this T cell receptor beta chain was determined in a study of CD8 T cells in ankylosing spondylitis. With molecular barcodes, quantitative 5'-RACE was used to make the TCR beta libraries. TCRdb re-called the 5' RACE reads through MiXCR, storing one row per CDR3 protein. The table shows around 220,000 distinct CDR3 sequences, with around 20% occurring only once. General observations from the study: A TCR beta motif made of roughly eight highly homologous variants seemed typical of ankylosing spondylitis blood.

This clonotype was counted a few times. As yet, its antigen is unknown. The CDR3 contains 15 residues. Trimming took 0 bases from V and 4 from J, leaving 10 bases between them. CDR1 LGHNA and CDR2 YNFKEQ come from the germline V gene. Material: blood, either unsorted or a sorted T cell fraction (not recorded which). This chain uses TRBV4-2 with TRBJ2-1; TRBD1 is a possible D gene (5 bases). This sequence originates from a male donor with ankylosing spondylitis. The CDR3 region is CASSQEQTDYNEQFF. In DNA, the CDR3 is TGTGCCAGCAGCCAAGAGCAGACAGATTACAATGAGCAGTTCTTC.